This record covers a single T cell receptor (beta chain). The authors' processing: For nucleated cells, counts were estimated from reference gene primer amplification. Produced via immunoSEQ multiplex PCR; TCRdb's table is partial and in-frame only. V and J calls and clone size are copied from that table; D and trimming were computed from the DNA. The sample has a few hundred thousand clones, approximately 90% seen once. The record originates from a study of blood T cell repertoires in COVID-19. Whole-study context: Samples representing acute and convalescent COVID-19 were sourced from the United States, Italy and Spain.

The ends lost 0 bases at V and 2 bases at J; junction bases unmatched: 2. Germline V lookup: CDR1 SGHRS, CDR2 YFSETQ. The CDR3 is made up of 15 amino acids. The study recruited people aged about 18 to 90 years across around 24 US areas. Recovered participants had two consecutive negative NP/OP PCR tests, healthcare professional clearance, or symptom resolution. The J gene is TRBJ2-1, the V gene TRBV5-1; TRBD2 matches 7 bases. The sequenced sample was PBMCs or T cells enriched from blood (not recorded which). The origin of this receptor is a woman under 30 who had recovered from COVID-19. CDR3 sequence: CASSLVGGTYNEQFF. The CDR3, as DNA: TGCGCCAGCAGCTTGGTCGGGGGGACCTACAATGAGCAGTTCTTC.